This T cell receptor (beta chain) was recorded in a study of CD8+ T cells in alopecia areata (dated by TCRdb to the late 2010s). Turning to the overall study: High-throughput TCRbeta sequencing was used to examine T cell clonal expansion in alopecia areata in both the C3H/HeJ mouse model and human patients. RNA came from the PAXgene miRNA kit for fixed scalp, the miRNeasy kit for PBMCs, and the RNeasy kit for mouse skin. Amplification of TCRbeta CDR3 regions was done by immunoSEQ multiplex PCR using 35 Vbeta forward primers and 13 Jbeta reverse primers. Scalp clonality was compared among normal scalp (n=4), patchy alopecia areata scalp (n=8), and alopecia totalis/universalis scalp (n=8). In humans, TCRbeta sequencing was performed on scalp tissue and on sorted CD4+ and CD8+ peripheral blood T cells from healthy controls and from patients with patchy or totalis/universalis alopecia areata.

Library construction relied on the immunoSEQ multiplex PCR assay. For TCR sequencing, RNA was extracted from every sample and reverse transcribed into cDNA to serve as template. SuperScript III was used to make first-strand cDNA, primed with a 2:1 mix of oligo-dT and random hexamers. A synthetic immune receptor repertoire was used to assess amplification bias, and residual bias was removed computationally. From the authors' description of their analysis: Raw reads were preprocessed to remove errors, and CDR3 was defined by IMGT conventions from the conserved cysteine to phenylalanine. To get clonality, Shannon entropy was normalized by log2 of the number of productive unique TCRs and the result was subtracted from 1. Whether scalp clones were CD4 or CD8 was inferred by matching scalp TCRbeta sequences against CD4 and CD8 repertoires sorted from blood. Sourced from immuneACCESS, this table was stored by TCRdb with only in-frame sequences that have V and J called. A share of the clones is absent; for the studies checked, an unresolved V gene accounts for under half, and the remainder has no known explanation. V and J calls and clone size are as listed in that table; D and trimming were resolved from the DNA. This sample gives roughly 140,000 clones in total; less than 65% of them show up just once. The top ten clonotypes cover 36% of the sample.

What the study reported, not specific to this receptor: Compared with normal scalp, lesional scalp, particularly in alopecia totalis/universalis, had higher clonality and more expanded CD8+ clones, which suggests antigenic drive. Shared TCR sequences between patients were less evident than in mice, which may be partly attributable to HLA diversity in the patient population. Unlike mouse skin, where gammadelta T cells dominate, normal human skin contains resident alphabeta T cells that get sequenced too, which complicates analysis of the scalp TCR repertoire.

PBMCs were separated by density centrifugation and stained for CD3, CD4 and CD8, after which CD4+ and CD8+ T cells were sorted on a FACSAria. Unaffected controls provided scalp biopsies and blood samples. With respect to this clone: Its target antigen remains unknown. No much larger clonotype is one base removed from it; base qualities were not supplied.

Clipping removes 2 bases from V and 7 bases from J, with 4 as the unmatched junction base count. The CDR3 spans 13 residues, from the cysteine through the phenylalanine. Of the read, only the CDR3 DNA is kept; its 39 bases are in frame from base 1. The germline V gene (reference sequence) sets CDR1 to GTSNPN and CDR2 to SVGIG. The sequenced sample consisted of CD8+ T cells sorted from blood. This clonotype originated in a human donor in good health. The rearrangement combines TRBV30 with TRBJ2-4, and 8 junctional nucleotides match TRBD1. The DNA sequence is given as TGTGCCTGGAGTCCCGGGACAGGCAACATTCAGTACTTC. This translates into CAWSPGTGNIQYF.